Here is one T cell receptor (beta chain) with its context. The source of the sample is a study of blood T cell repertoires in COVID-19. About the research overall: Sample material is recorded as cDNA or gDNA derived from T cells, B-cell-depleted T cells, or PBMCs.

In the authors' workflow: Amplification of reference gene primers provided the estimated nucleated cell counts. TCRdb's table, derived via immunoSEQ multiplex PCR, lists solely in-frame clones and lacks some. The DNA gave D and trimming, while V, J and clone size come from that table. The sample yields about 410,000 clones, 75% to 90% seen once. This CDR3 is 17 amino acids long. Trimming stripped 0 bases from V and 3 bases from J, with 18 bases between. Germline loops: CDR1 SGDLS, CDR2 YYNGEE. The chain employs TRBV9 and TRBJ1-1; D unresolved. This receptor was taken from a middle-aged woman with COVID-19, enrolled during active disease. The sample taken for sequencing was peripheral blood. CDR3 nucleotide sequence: TGTGCCAGCAGCGTAGGCTTGTCTTGGGCACATGACACTGAAGCTTTCTTT. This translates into CASSVGLSWAHDTEAFF.